The rows below give T cell receptor beta chains drawn from one sample of a study of CD8 T cells in ankylosing spondylitis. TCRdb reanalysed the 5' RACE reads using MiXCR and keeps one entry per CDR3 protein. The sample lists around 120,000 distinct CDR3 sequences, around 24% occurring once. The sequencing input was synovial fluid, either unsorted or a sorted T cell fraction (not recorded which). These receptor sequences come from a male donor with ankylosing spondylitis. CDR3s include the opening cysteine and the closing phenylalanine or tryptophan. The D gene is left open where the match is weak. Where a row states a size, it is once, few, many or the class of an expanded clone; other rows omit it.

TRBJ1-2,few,.,TRBV3-1,TGTGCCAGCAGCCAAGAGACCAGAGGCTACACCTTC,CASSQETRGYTF
TRBJ2-6,many,.,TRBV5-6,TGTGCCAGCAACCTAGGGATGTCCGGGGCCAACGTCCTGACTTTC,CASNLGMSGANVLTF
TRBJ2-1,few,TRBD2,TRBV5-1,TGCGCCAGCAGCTTGACTGCGGGAGGTAACAATGAGCAGTTCTTC,CASSLTAGGNNEQFF
TRBJ1-2,few,.,TRBV4-2,TGTGCCAGCAGCCACAGTTCGGGATCGGGCGGCTACACCTTC,CASSHSSGSGGYTF
TRBJ2-4,few,TRBD1,TRBV7-2,TGTGCCAGCAGGGACAGGGGTGGGGTAGCCAAAAACATTCAGTACTTC,CASRDRGGVAKNIQYF
TRBJ2-1,many,TRBD2,TRBV20-1,TGCAGTGCTACACTACTAGCGGGAGTCCATGAGCAGTTCTTC,CSATLLAGVHEQFF
TRBJ1-5,.,TRBD1,TRBV19,TGTGCCAGTAGTCGACCCGGGACAGGGGGCAGTCAGCCCCAGCATTTT,CASSRPGTGGSQPQHF
TRBJ2-1,few,.,TRBV7-9,TGTGCCAGCAGCAAGGGATTTGGGTCCCCCTACAATGAGCAGTTCTTC,CASSKGFGSPYNEQFF
TRBJ1-6,few,TRBD1,TRBV6-1,TGTGCCAGCAGTGAAGTAAAAGGGACAGAAAATTCACCCCTCCACTTT,CASSEVKGTENSPLHF
TRBJ1-5,.,.,TRBV19,TGTGCCAGTAGTATGGCCGGCATAGATAGCAATCAGCCCCAGCATTTT,CASSMAGIDSNQPQHF
TRBJ2-1,many,.,TRBV20-1,TGCAGTGCTCCGGGTGGCGGGAATTACAATGAGCAGTTCTTC,CSAPGGGNYNEQFF
TRBJ2-1,few,.,TRBV3-1,TGTGCCAGCAGCCAATTCCATGAGCAGTTCTTC,CASSQFHEQFF
TRBJ1-6,.,.,TRBV7-2,TGTGCCAGCAGCTTCGCGGACAGCGTCAATTCACCCCTCCACTTT,CASSFADSVNSPLHF
TRBJ1-1,many,TRBD1,TRBV4-2,TGTGCCAGCAGCCGGATCTCGGGACAGCAGAACACTGAAGCTTTCTTT,CASSRISGQQNTEAFF
TRBJ2-7,many,.,TRBV7-2,TGTGCCAGCAGCTCCCTTGGGCCTCCCTACGAGCAGTACTTC,CASSSLGPPYEQYF
TRBJ2-2,.,TRBD1,TRBV11-3,TGTGCCAGCAGCCCTCACGCGGGACAGGGAAACACCGGGGAGCTGTTTTTT,CASSPHAGQGNTGELFF
TRBJ2-1,.,.,TRBV19,TGTGCCAGTAGTTTTGCGGGTGGTCTATCCTACAATGAGCAGTTCTTC,CASSFAGGLSYNEQFF
TRBJ1-5,.,TRBD1,TRBV7-2,TGTGCCAGCAGCTTAGACAGGGGGCGCGATCAGCCCCAGCATTTT,CASSLDRGRDQPQHF
TRBJ1-1,.,.,TRBV5-6,TGTGCCAGCACCTCCTGGGGCCTGAACACTGAAGCTTTCTTT,CASTSWGLNTEAFF
TRBJ2-1,few,TRBD2,TRBV7-8,TGTGCCAGCACCCCGGTCAAGCGGGAGGGGGGTGAGCAGTTCTTC,CASTPVKREGGEQFF
TRBJ1-1,.,.,TRBV7-9,TGTGCCAGCAGCTTGCGGGACATCCCCACTGAAGCTTTCTTT,CASSLRDIPTEAFF
TRBJ2-7,many,.,TRBV24-1,TGTGCCACCAGTGACAGGATCTCCTACGAGCAGTACTTC,CATSDRISYEQYF
TRBJ2-5,.,.,TRBV5-1,TGCGCCAGCAGTTGGCTAGGAGGGCAAGAGACCCAGTACTTC,CASSWLGGQETQYF
TRBJ2-1,many,.,TRBV3-1,TGTGCCAGCAGCCAAGAATCCCGGAACTCCTACAATGAGCAGTTCTTC,CASSQESRNSYNEQFF
TRBJ2-2,.,TRBD2,TRBV20-1,TGCAGTGCGTCGGGACTAGCGGGAGGGCTTAAGACTTCGAACACCGGGGAGCTGTTTTTT,CSASGLAGGLKTSNTGELFF
TRBJ2-1,.,.,TRBV5-4,TGTGCCAGCAGCTTAACGTACTCTTCCTACAATGAGCAGTTCTTC,CASSLTYSSYNEQFF
TRBJ2-3,.,TRBD2,TRBV15,TGTGCCACCAGCTTTCCAGCGGGAGCCACAGATACGCAGTATTTT,CATSFPAGATDTQYF
TRBJ1-5,.,.,TRBV12-3/TRBV12-4,TGTGCCAGCAGCCCCACGGACATCGATAGCAATCAGCCCCAGCATTTT,CASSPTDIDSNQPQHF
TRBJ1-5,.,TRBD1,TRBV7-9,TGTGCCAGCAGCTTAGAAGGGGGCGCAGGCCAGCCCCAGCATTTT,CASSLEGGAGQPQHF
TRBJ2-1,many,TRBD2,TRBV6-1,TGTGCCAGCAGTGACGGACTAGCGACGGATGAGCAGTTCTTC,CASSDGLATDEQFF
TRBJ2-3,many,TRBD2,TRBV20-1,TGCAGTGTAAAAAGCGGGAGGGCCGGAGATACGCAGTATTTT,CSVKSGRAGDTQYF
TRBJ2-6,.,.,TRBV6-1,TGTGCCACAGGGGACTCTGGGGCCAACGTCCTGACTTTC,CATGDSGANVLTF
TRBJ2-1,.,TRBD2,TRBV14,TGTGCCAGCAGCCAAGAACGGTTGACTAGCGGGAGGGCCATGGCTGAGCAGTTCTTC,CASSQERLTSGRAMAEQFF
TRBJ1-2,.,.,TRBV20-1,TGCAGTGCCTCAGACCTTTATGGCTACACCTTC,CSASDLYGYTF
TRBJ1-4,few,.,TRBV12-3/TRBV12-4,TGTGCCAGCAGTTTGATAAGGGATGAAAAACTGTTTTTT,CASSLIRDEKLFF
TRBJ1-4,few,.,TRBV30,TGTGCCTGGGAAGAGGGGGTTGGGGGTAATGAAAAACTGTTTTTT,CAWEEGVGGNEKLFF
TRBJ2-5,once,TRBD2,TRBV24-1,TGTGCCACCAGTGATTCTGGGACTAGCGGGAGGGCCGTCACTGAGACCCAGTACTTC,CATSDSGTSGRAVTETQYF
TRBJ2-1,.,.,TRBV5-6,TGTGCCAGCAGCTTGGGGCCCGGGACTCCGTGTAGACGGTTCTTC,CASSLGPGTPCRRFF
TRBJ2-1,many,.,TRBV4-2,TGTGCCAGCAGCGCACGGCGAGGGGGGCATGAGCAGTTCTTC,CASSARRGGHEQFF
TRBJ2-3,.,.,TRBV12-3/TRBV12-4,TGTGCCAGCAGTTTACCCGGGAACACAGATACGCAGTATTTT,CASSLPGNTDTQYF
TRBJ2-7,.,.,TRBV12-3/TRBV12-4,TGTGCCAGCAGTTTGACGGCTACCTACGAGCAGTACTTC,CASSLTATYEQYF
TRBJ2-1,few,TRBD2,TRBV3-1,TGTGCCAGCAGCCGAGGTATGACGGGAGGGAACAATGAGCAGTTCTTC,CASSRGMTGGNNEQFF
TRBJ2-5,.,TRBD1,TRBV6-5,TGTGCCAGCAGTTACTCGGGGGGACAGGGACAAGAGACCCAGTACTTC,CASSYSGGQGQETQYF
TRBJ1-5,.,TRBD1,TRBV5-1,TGCGCCAGCAGCTTGGCCGGACAGGCTCAGCCCCAGCATTTT,CASSLAGQAQPQHF
TRBJ2-6,once,TRBD1,TRBV5-1,TGCGCCAGCAGCTTGGGTGCAGGGGGAAGCTCTGGGGCCAACGTCCTGACTTTC,CASSLGAGGSSGANVLTF
TRBJ2-7,.,.,TRBV5-1,TGCGCCAGCGTGGGCTCCTACGAGCAGTACTTC,CASVGSYEQYF